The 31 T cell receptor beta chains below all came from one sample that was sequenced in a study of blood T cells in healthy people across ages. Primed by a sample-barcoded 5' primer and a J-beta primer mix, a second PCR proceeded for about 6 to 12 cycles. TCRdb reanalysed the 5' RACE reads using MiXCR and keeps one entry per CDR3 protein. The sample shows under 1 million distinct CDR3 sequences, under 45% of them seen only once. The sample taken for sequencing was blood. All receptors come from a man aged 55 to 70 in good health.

The CDR3 DNA is TGCAGTGCTAGGATCGCAGGAGGGATGAACACTGAAGCTTTCTTT. This codes for CSARIAGGMNTEAFF. The chain has TRBV20-1 and TRBJ1-1; D call uncertain. CDR1 is DFQATT, CDR2 SNEGSKA, per germline (reference sequence). V dropped 3 bases and J dropped 0 bases, with 14 bases sitting between them. This CDR3 region has 15 residues.

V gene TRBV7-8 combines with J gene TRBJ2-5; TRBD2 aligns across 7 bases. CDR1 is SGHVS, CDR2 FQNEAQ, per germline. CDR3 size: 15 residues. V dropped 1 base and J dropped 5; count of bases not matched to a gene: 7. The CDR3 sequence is CASSLGASGWETQYF. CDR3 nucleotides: TGTGCCAGCAGCTTAGGGGCTAGCGGTTGGGAGACCCAGTACTTC.

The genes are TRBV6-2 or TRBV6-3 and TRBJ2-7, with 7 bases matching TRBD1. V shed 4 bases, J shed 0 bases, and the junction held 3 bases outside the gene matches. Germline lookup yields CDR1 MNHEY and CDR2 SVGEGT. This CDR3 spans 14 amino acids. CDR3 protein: CASSWGTVSYEQYF. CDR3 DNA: TGTGCCAGCAGTTGGGGGACAGTCTCCTACGAGCAGTACTTC.

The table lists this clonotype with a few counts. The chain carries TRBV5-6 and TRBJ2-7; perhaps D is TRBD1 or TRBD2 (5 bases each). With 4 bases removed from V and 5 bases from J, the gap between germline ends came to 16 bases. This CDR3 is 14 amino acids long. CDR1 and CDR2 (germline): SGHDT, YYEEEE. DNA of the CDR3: TGTGCCAGCAGCCGTCGTTTGGGGGTTGACGAGCAGTACTTC. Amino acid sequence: CASSRRLGVDEQYF. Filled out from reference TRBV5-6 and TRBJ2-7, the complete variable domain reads DAGVTQSPTHLIKTRGQQVTLRCSPKSGHDTVSWYQQALGQGPQFIFQYYEEEERQRGNFPDRFSGHQFPNYSSELNVNALLLGDSALYLCASSRRLGVDEQYFGPGTRLTVT.

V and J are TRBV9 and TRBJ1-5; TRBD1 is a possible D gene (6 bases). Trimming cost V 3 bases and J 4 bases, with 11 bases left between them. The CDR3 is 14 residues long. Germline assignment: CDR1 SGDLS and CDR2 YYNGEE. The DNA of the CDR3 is TGTGCCAGCAGCGGGCAGGGGAAGAATCAGCCCCAGCATTTT. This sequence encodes CASSGQGKNQPQHF. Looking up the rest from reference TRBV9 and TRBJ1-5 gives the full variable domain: DSGVTQTPKHLITATGQRVTLRCSPRSGDLSVYWYQQSLDQGLQFLIQYYNGEERAKGNILERFSAQQFPDLHSELNLSSLELGDSALYFCASSGQGKNQPQHFGDGTRLSIL.

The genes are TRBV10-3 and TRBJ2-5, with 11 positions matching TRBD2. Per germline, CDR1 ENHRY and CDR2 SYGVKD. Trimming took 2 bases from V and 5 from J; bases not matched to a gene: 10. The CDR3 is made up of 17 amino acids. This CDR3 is CAISEVRLRTSGETQYF. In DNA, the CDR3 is TGTGCCATCAGTGAGGTACGCCTCCGGACTAGCGGGGAGACCCAGTACTTC.

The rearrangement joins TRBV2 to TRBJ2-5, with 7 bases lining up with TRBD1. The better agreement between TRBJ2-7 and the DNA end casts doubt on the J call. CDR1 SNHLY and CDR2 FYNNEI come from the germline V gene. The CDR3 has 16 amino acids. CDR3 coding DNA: TGTGCCAGCAGTGAACAGGGACAGACGGCACCCGGCGAGCAGTACTTC. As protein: CASSEQGQTAPGEQYF.

This CDR3 reads CASSAPGSDTQYF. The CDR3 DNA reads as TGTGCCAGCAGCGCGCCAGGGTCGGATACGCAGTATTTT. The chain joins TRBV7-3 to TRBJ2-3; possible D gene TRBD1, 5 bases. The germline V and J ends were trimmed by 5 bases and 6 bases, with 12 bases remaining between them. The germline CDR1 and CDR2 sequences are SGHTA and FQGTGA. This CDR3 is 13 amino acids long.

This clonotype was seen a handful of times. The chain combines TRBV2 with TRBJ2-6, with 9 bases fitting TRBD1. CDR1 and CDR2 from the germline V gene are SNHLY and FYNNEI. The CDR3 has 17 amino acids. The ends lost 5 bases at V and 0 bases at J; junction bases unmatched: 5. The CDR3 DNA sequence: TGTGCCAGCAGTACCTACAGGGGGCTCTCTGGGGCCAACGTCCTGACTTTC. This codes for CASSTYRGLSGANVLTF.

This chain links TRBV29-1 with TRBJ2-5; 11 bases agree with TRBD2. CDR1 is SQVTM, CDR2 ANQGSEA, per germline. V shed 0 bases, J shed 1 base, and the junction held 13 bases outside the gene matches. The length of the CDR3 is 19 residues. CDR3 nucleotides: TGCAGCGTTGAAGACCCGAGGGTAGCGGGGGGGAACTCCCAAGAGACCCAGTACTTC. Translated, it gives CSVEDPRVAGGNSQETQYF.

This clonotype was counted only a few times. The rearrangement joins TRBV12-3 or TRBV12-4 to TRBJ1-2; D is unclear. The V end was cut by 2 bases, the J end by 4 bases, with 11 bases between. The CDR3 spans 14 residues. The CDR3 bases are TGTGCCAGCAGTTTAACAGCAACGAGCTATGGCTACACCTTC. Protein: CASSLTATSYGYTF.

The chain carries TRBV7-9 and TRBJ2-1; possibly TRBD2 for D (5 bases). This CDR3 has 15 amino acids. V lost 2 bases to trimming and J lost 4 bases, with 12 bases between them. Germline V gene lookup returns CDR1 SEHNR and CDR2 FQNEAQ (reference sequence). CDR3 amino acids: CASSLPAVGYNEQFF. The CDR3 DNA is TGTGCCAGCAGCTTACCAGCGGTAGGATACAATGAGCAGTTCTTC.

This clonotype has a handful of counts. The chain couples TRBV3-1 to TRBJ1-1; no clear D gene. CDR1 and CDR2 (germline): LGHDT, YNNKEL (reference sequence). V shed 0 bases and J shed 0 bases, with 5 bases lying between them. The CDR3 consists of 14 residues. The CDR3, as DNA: TGTGCCAGCAGCCAAGAGGCCATGAACACTGAAGCTTTCTTT. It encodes CASSQEAMNTEAFF.

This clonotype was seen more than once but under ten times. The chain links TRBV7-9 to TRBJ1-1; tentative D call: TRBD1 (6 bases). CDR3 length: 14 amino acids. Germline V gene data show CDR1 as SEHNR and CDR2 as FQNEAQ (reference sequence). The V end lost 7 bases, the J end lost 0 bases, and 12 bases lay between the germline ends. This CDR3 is CASTPGQLNTEAFF. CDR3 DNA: TGTGCCAGCACCCCAGGACAGTTGAACACTGAAGCTTTCTTT. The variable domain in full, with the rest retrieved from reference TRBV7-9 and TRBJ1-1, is DTGVSQNPRHKITKRGQNVTFRCDPISEHNRLYWYRQTLGQGPEFLTYFQNEAQLEKSRLLSDRFSAERPKGSFSTLEIQRTEQGDSAMYLCASTPGQLNTEAFFGQGTRLTVV.

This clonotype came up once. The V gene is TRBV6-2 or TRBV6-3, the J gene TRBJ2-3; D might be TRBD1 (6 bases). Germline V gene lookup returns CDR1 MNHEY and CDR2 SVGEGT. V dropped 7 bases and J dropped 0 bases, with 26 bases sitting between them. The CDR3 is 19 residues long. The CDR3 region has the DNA TGTGCCAGCACCAAAAGGGGGTTGAGGGATCCTAATAGCACAGATACGCAGTATTTT. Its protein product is CASTKRGLRDPNSTDTQYF.

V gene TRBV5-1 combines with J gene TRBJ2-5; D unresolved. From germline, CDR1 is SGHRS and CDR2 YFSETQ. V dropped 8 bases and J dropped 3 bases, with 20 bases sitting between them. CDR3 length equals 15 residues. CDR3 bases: TGCGCCAGGACGAGAAAGGGTTGTGGGGAAGAGACCCAGTACTTC. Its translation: CARTRKGCGEETQYF.

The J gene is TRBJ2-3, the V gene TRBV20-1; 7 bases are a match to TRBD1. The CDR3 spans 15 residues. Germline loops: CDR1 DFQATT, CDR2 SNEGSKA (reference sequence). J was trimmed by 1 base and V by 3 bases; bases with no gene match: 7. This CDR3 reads CSARKTGRGTDTQYF. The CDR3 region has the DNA TGCAGTGCTAGGAAGACAGGGAGAGGCACAGATACGCAGTATTTT.

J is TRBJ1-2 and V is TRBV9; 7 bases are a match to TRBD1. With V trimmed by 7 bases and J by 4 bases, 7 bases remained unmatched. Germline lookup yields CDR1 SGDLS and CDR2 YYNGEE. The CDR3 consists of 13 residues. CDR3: CASETGKGYGYTF. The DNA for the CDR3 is TGTGCCAGCGAGACAGGGAAGGGCTATGGCTACACCTTC.

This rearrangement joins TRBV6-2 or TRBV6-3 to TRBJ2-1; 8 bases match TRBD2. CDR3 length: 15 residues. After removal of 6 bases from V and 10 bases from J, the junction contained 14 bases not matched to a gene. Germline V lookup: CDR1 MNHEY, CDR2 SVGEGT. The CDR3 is CASRTSGNRLREQFF. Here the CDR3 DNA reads TGTGCCAGCAGAACTAGCGGAAATCGGTTACGGGAGCAGTTCTTC.

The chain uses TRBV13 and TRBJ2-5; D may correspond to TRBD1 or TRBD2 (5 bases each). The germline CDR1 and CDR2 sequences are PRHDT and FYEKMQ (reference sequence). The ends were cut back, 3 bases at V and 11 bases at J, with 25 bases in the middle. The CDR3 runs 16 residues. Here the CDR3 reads CASSLGDPNSYNEQYF. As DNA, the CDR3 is TGTGCCAGCAGCTTGGGGGACCCTAACTCCTACAATGAGCAGTACTTC.

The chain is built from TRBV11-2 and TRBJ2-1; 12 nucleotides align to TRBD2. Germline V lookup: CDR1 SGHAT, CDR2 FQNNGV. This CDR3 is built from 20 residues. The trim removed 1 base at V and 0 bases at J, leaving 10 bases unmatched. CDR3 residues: CASSLGRGLAGSSSYNEQFF. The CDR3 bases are TGTGCCAGCAGCTTAGGCAGAGGACTAGCGGGGTCGAGCTCCTACAATGAGCAGTTCTTC.

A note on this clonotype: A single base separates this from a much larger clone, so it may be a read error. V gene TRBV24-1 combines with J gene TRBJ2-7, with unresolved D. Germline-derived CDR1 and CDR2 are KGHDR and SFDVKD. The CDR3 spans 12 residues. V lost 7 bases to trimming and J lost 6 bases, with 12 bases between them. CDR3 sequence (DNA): TGTGCCACCAGGCGGCTGGAATGCGAGCAGTACTTC. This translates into CATRRLECEQYF.

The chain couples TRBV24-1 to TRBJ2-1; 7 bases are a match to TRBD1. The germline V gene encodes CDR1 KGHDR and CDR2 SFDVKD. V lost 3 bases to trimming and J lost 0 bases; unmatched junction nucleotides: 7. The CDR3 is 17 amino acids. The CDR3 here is CATSDPGTDSSYNEQFF. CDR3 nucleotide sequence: TGTGCCACCAGTGATCCCGGGACAGATAGCTCCTACAATGAGCAGTTCTTC.

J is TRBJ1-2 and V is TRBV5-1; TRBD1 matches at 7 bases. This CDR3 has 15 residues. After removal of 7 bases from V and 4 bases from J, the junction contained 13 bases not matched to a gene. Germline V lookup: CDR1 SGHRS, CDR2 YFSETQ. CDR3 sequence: CASGTDSTARYGYTF. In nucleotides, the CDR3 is TGCGCCAGCGGGACAGACTCGACAGCTCGCTATGGCTACACCTTC.

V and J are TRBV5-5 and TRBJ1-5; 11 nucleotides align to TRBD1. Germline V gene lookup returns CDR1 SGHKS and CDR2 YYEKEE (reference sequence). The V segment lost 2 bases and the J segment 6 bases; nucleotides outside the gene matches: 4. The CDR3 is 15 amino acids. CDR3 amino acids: CASSFTGTGGQPQHF. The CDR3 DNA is TGTGCCAGCAGCTTCACCGGGACAGGGGGTCAGCCCCAGCATTTT.

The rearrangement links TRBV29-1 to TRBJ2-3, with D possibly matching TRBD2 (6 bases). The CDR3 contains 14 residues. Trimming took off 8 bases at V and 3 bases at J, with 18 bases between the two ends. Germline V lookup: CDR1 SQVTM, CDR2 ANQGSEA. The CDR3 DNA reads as TGCAGCTTGGCAGGTGGAGGGGTTACAGATACGCAGTATTTT. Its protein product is CSLAGGGVTDTQYF.

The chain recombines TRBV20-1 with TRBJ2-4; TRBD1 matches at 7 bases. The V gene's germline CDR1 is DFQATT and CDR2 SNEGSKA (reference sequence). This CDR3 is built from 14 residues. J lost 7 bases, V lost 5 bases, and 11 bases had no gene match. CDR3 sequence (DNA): TGCAGTGCTCCTTCACTGACAGGGATGAACATTCAGTACTTC. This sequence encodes CSAPSLTGMNIQYF.

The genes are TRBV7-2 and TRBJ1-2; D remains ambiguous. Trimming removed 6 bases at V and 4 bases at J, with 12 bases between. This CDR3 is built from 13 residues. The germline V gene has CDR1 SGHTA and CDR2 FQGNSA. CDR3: CASSTPITYGYTF. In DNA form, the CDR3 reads TGTGCCAGCAGTACTCCGATTACCTATGGCTACACCTTC.

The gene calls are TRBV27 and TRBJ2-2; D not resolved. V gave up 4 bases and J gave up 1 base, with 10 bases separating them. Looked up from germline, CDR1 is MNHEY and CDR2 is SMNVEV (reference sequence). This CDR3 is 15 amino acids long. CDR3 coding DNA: TGTGCCAGCAGTTCCTTCACAGTGAACACCGGGGAGCTGTTTTTT. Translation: CASSSFTVNTGELFF.

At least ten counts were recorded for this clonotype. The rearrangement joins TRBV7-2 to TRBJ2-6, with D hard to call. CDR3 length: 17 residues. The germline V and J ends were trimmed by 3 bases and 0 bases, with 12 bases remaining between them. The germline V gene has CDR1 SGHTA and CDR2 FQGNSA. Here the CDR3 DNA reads TGTGCCAGCAGCTTGGACCCGGCCGGCTCTGGGGCCAACGTCCTGACTTTC. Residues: CASSLDPAGSGANVLTF.

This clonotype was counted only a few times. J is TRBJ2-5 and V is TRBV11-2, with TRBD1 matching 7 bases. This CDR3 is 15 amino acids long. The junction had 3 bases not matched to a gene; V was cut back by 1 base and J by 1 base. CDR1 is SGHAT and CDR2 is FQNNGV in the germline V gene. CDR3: CASSLAGTVQETQYF. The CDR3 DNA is TGTGCCAGCAGCTTAGCGGGGACAGTCCAAGAGACCCAGTACTTC. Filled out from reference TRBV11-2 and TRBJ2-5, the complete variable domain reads EAGVAQSPRYKIIEKRQSVAFWCNPISGHATLYWYQQILGQGPKLLIQFQNNGVVDDSQLPKDRFSAERLKGVDSTLKIQPAKLEDSAVYLCASSLAGTVQETQYFGPGTRLLVL.